The present TCR beta chain was sequenced within a study of blood T cell repertoires in COVID-19. The assay was immunoSEQ multiplex PCR, and TCRdb's table has in-frame clones only and misses some. This sample yields a few hundred thousand clones, of which about 90% are seen a single time; almost 9.5% belongs to the top ten. This clone has just one count. The CDR3 totals 16 residues. The V end was cut by 1 base, the J end by 5 bases, with 14 bases between. The V gene's germline CDR1 is MGHRA and CDR2 YSYEKL. This chain uses TRBV4-1 with TRBJ1-4; weak D call: TRBD1 (5 bases). This receptor was obtained from a woman in her twenties or thirties who had recovered from COVID-19. The sample taken for sequencing was PBMCs or T cells enriched from blood (not recorded which). As DNA, the CDR3 is TGCGCCAGCAGCCAAGGTTTAATCCAGGGAAATGAAAAACTGTTTTTT. It encodes CASSQGLIQGNEKLFF.